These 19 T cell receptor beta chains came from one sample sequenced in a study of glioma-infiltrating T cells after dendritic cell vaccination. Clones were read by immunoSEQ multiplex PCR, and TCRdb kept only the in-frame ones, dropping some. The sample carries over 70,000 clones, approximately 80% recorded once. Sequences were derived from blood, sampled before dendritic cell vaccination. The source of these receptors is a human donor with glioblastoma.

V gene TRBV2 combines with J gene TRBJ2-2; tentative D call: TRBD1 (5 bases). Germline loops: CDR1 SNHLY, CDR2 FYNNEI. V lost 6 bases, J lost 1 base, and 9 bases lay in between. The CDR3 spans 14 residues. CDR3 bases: TGTGCCAGCAGCACAGGAGTGAACACCGGGGAGCTGTTTTTT. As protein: CASSTGVNTGELFF.

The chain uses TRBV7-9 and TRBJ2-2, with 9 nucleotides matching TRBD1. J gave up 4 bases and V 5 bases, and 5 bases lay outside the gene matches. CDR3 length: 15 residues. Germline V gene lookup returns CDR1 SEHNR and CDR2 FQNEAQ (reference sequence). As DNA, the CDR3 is TGTGCCAGCAGCCTGGGACAGGGCATCACCGGGGAGCTGTTTTTT. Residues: CASSLGQGITGELFF.

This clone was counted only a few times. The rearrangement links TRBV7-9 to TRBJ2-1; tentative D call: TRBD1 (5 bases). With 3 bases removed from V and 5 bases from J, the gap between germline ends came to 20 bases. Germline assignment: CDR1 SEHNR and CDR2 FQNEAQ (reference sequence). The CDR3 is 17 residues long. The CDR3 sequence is CASSFGRQGRLNNEQFF. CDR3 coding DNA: TGTGCCAGCAGCTTTGGTAGGCAGGGTAGGCTAAACAATGAGCAGTTCTTC. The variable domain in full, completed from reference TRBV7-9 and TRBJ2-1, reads DTGVSQNPRHKITKRGQNVTFRCDPISEHNRLYWYRQTLGQGPEFLTYFQNEAQLEKSRLLSDRFSAERPKGSFSTLEIQRTEQGDSAMYLCASSFGRQGRLNNEQFFGPGTRLTVL.

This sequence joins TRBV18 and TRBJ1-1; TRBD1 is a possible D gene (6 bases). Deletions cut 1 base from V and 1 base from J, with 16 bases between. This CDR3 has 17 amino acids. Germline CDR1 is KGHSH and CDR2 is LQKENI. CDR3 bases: TGTGCCAGCTCACCACAACCCACAGGACAGACGAACACTGAAGCTTTCTTT. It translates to CASSPQPTGQTNTEAFF.

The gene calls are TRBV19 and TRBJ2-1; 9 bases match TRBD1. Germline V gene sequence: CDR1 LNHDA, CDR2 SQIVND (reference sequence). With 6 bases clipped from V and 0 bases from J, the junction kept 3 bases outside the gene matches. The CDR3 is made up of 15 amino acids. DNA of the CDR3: TGTGCCAGTAGGGGACAGGGAGGCTCCTACAATGAGCAGTTCTTC. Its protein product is CASRGQGGSYNEQFF.

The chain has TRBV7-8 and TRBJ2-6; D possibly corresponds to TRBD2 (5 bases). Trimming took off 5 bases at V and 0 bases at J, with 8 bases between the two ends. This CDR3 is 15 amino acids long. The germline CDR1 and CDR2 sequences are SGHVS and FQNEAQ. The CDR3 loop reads CASSARDSGANVLTF. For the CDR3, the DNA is TGTGCCAGCAGCGCGAGGGACTCTGGGGCCAACGTCCTGACTTTC.

The DNA of the CDR3 is TGTGCCAGCAGCACAATGGGCAGGGGATCTAATGAAAAACTGTTTTTT. This gives the protein CASSTMGRGSNEKLFF. The chain uses TRBV7-9 and TRBJ1-4; a weak D match, TRBD1 (6 bases). Germline CDR1 and CDR2: SEHNR and FQNEAQ (reference sequence). The CDR3 has 16 residues. V was cut by 5 bases and J by 3 bases, with 16 bases left in between.

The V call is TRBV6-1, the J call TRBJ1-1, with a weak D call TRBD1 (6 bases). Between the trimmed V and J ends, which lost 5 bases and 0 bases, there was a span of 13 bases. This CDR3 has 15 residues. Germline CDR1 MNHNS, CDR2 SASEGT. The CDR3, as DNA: TGTGCCAGCAGTACTCGACAGGAGATGAACACTGAAGCTTTCTTT. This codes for CASSTRQEMNTEAFF.

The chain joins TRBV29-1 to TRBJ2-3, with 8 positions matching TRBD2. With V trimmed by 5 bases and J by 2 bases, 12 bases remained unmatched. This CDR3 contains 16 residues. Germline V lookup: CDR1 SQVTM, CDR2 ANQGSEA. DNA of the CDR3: TGCAGCGTTTTTATCGGGAGGGGGGGTGTCACAGATACGCAGTATTTT. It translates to CSVFIGRGGVTDTQYF.

CDR3 loop: CASRENNPLGEQYV. The CDR3 DNA is TGTGCCAGCAGGGAAAACAATCCGTTGGGCGAGCAGTACGTC. The chain joins TRBV6-1 to TRBJ2-7; D is undetermined. With 6 bases removed from V and 6 bases from J, the gap between germline ends came to 18 bases. The CDR3 runs to 14 residues. Looked up from germline, CDR1 is MNHNS and CDR2 is SASEGT.

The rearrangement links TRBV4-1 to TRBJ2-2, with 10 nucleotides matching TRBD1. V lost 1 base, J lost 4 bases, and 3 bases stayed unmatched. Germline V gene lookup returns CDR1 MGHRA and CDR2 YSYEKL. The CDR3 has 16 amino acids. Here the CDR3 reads CASSQGQGAGTGELFF. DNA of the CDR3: TGCGCCAGCAGCCAAGGACAGGGGGCGGGCACCGGGGAGCTGTTTTTT.

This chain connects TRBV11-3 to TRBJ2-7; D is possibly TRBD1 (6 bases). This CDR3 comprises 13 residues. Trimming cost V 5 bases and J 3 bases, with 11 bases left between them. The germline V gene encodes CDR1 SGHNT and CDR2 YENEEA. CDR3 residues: CASSRRQDYEQYF. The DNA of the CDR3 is TGTGCCAGCAGCCGAAGACAGGACTACGAGCAGTACTTC.

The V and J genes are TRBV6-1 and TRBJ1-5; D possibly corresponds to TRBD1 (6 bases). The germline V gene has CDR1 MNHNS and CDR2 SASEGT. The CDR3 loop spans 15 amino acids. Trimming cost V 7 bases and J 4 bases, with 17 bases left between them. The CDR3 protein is CASMKSGQINQPQHF. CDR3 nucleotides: TGTGCCAGCATGAAAAGCGGACAGATAAATCAGCCCCAGCATTTT.

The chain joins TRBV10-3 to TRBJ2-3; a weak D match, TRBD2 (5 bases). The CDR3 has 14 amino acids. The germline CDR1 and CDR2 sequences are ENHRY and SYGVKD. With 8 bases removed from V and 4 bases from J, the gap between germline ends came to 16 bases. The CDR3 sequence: CAIDQARGSDTQYF. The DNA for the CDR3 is TGTGCCATCGACCAGGCTCGGGGATCAGATACGCAGTATTTT.

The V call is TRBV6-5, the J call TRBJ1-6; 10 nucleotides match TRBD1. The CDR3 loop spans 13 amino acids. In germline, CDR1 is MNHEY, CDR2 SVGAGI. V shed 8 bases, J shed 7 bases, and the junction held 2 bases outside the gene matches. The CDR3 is CASAGQGNSPLHF. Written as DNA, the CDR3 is TGTGCCAGCGCGGGACAGGGGAATTCACCCCTCCACTTT.

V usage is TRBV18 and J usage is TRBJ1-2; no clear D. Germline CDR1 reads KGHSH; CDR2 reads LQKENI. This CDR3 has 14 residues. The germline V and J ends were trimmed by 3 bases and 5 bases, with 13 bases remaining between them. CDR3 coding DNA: TGTGCCAGCTCACCGCGGCATAGGGAGTATGGCTACACCTTC. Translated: CASSPRHREYGYTF.

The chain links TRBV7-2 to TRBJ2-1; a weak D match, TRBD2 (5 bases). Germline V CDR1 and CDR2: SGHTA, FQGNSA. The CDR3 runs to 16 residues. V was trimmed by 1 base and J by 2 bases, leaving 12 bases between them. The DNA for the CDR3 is TGTGCCAGCAGCTTAGTTGCGGGCCAAACCTACAATGAGCAGTTCTTC. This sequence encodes CASSLVAGQTYNEQFF.

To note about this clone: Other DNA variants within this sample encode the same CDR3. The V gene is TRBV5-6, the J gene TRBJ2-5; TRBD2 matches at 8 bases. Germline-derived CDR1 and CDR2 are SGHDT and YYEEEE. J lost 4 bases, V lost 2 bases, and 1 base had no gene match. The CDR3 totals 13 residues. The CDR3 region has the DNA TGTGCCAGCAGCTTCGGGAGGGGAGAGACCCAGTACTTC. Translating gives CASSFGRGETQYF.

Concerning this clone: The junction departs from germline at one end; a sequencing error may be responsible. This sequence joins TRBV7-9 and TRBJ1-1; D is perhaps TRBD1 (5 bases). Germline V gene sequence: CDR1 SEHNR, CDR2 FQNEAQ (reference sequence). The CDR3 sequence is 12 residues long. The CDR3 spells CASSLGAGRVLF. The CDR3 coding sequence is TGTGCCAGCAGCTTAGGGGCAGGGAGGGTACTCTTT.